The entry that follows covers one T cell receptor beta chain sequence. Antigen unknown. This CDR3 comprises 15 residues. The V and J ends lost 0 bases and 6 bases respectively, with 11 bases between them. CDR1 LGHNA and CDR2 YSLEER come from the germline V gene. The PCR contained 60 Vbeta and 13 Jbeta primers. Generated by immunoSEQ multiplex PCR, the TCRdb table keeps only in-frame clones and is missing some. The table records some 98,000 clones, under 75% of them present only once. This sample is drawn from a study of cytomegalovirus exposure and HLA in healthy donors. Study details: Earlier, 150 million to 200 million T cells were analyzed, and 117 million unique TCR beta sequences were found among them.

Broader study findings: Later analysis suggested most CMV-associated TCR beta chains were HLA-restricted. It was taken for granted in presence/absence analyses that sequencing depth across donors was roughly uniform.

Source material: PBMCs. The TCR sequence derives from a man in his fifties in good health and CMV-seronegative. The V and J genes are TRBV4-3 and TRBJ1-4; D perhaps matches TRBD1 (5 bases). The CDR3 sequence is CASSQERDGYEKLFF. The CDR3, as DNA: TGCGCCAGCAGCCAAGAGCGGGACGGATATGAAAAACTGTTTTTT.